The rows below give T cell receptor beta chains drawn from one sample of a study of beta chain features in type 1 diabetes. Produced via immunoSEQ multiplex PCR; TCRdb's table is partial and in-frame only. The table has about 290,000 clones, under 8.5% seen once. The sample was central memory CD4+ T cells from blood. These receptors all come from a woman under 30 in good health. The CDR3 runs from the conserved cysteine through the conserved F or W. D genes are given only for firm matches. Some rows have no size entry. The others give once, few or many, or a class for an expanded clone.

clone_size	v_call	d_call	j_call	cdr3_aa	cdr3_nt
few	TRBV7-8	-	TRBJ1-5	CASSLRDNYQPQHF	TGTGCCAGCAGCTTACGGGACAACTATCAGCCCCAGCATTTT
few	TRBV6-6	-	TRBJ1-2	CASSQDPKKGYTF	TGTGCCAGCAGTCAGGACCCGAAGAAGGGCTACACCTTC
-	TRBV11-2	TRBD2	TRBJ2-5	CASSFRLAAETQYF	TGTGCCAGCAGCTTCCGACTAGCAGCCGAGACCCAGTACTTC
few	TRBV19	-	TRBJ2-3	CASSGIGASTDTQYF	TGTGCCAGTAGTGGTATTGGTGCTAGCACAGATACGCAGTATTTT
-	TRBV29-1	-	TRBJ2-5	CSVNSLQETQYF	TGCAGCGTTAACAGTTTACAAGAGACCCAGTACTTC
many	TRBV20-1	-	TRBJ2-7	CKFGNEQYF	TGCAAATTCGGAAACGAGCAGTACTTC
many	TRBV4-1	-	TRBJ2-2	CASSQPVVPNTGELFF	TGCGCCAGCAGCCAACCCGTGGTTCCGAACACCGGGGAGCTGTTTTTT
few	TRBV5-1	-	TRBJ2-2	CASRGGDTGELFF	TGCGCCAGCAGAGGTGGGGACACCGGGGAGCTGTTTTTT
many	TRBV28	-	TRBJ1-2	CASSLGRGYTF	TGTGCCAGCAGTTTAGGTCGGGGCTACACCTTC
-	TRBV29-1	-	TRBJ2-7	CSAGGVYEQYF	TGCAGCGCCGGGGGAGTTTACGAGCAGTACTTC
few	TRBV29-1	-	TRBJ2-7	CSALSYEQYF	TGCAGCGCGTTATCCTACGAGCAGTACTTC
few	TRBV5-4	TRBD1	TRBJ2-5	CASSGRQGKGETQYF	TGTGCCAGCAGCGGAAGACAGGGAAAGGGAGAGACCCAGTACTTC
few	TRBV6-5	-	TRBJ2-3	CASLGGTDTQYF	TGTGCCAGCCTCGGAGGGACAGATACGCAGTATTTT
few	TRBV28	-	TRBJ2-1	CASLGTASSYNEQFF	TGTGCCAGCCTTGGGACTGCAAGCTCCTACAATGAGCAGTTCTTC
-	TRBV6-5	-	TRBJ1-5	CASSRQGTQPQHF	TGTGCCAGCAGTCGTCAGGGGACGCAGCCCCAGCATTTT
many	TRBV10-3	-	TRBJ1-1	CAISEAWHLDF	TGTGCCATCAGTGAGGCGTGGCATTTGGACTTT
many	TRBV29-1	-	TRBJ1-1	CSAMTFMNTEAFF	TGCAGCGCTATGACATTCATGAACACTGAAGCTTTCTTT
few	TRBV5-1	-	TRBJ2-5	CASSEFGTLETQYF	TGCGCCAGCAGCGAATTCGGGACTTTAGAGACCCAGTACTTC
few	TRBV19	TRBD1	TRBJ1-5	CASSTRTGGSQPQHF	TGTGCCAGTAGTACCCGGACAGGGGGCAGCCAGCCCCAGCATTTT
-	TRBV11-1	TRBD1	TRBJ2-1	CASSHRDRNEQFF	TGTGCCAGCAGCCATCGGGACAGAAATGAGCAGTTCTTC
-	TRBV7-9	-	TRBJ2-2	CASSQAVNTGELFF	TGTGCCAGCAGCCAGGCAGTGAACACCGGGGAGCTGTTTTTT
-	TRBV27	-	TRBJ2-1	CASSLRDEQFF	TGTGCCAGCAGCCTGCGAGATGAGCAGTTCTTC
few	TRBV25-1	-	TRBJ2-3	CATRRSTDTQYF	TGTGCGACAAGACGGAGCACAGATACGCAGTATTTT
-	TRBV7-2	-	TRBJ2-3	CASSHGGLPPDTQYF	TGTGCCAGCAGCCACGGGGGCTTGCCCCCAGATACGCAGTATTTT
-	TRBV6-6	TRBD1	TRBJ2-1	CASSYSVPGQGYEQFF	TGTGCCAGCAGTTACTCCGTCCCGGGACAGGGTTATGAGCAGTTCTTC
few	TRBV6-5	-	TRBJ2-3	CASSLGGGPDTQYF	TGTGCCAGCAGCTTGGGGGGGGGCCCAGATACGCAGTATTTT
-	TRBV10-3	TRBD1	TRBJ1-1	CAIGNGQGPTEAFF	TGTGCCATCGGCAACGGACAGGGTCCCACTGAAGCTTTCTTT
-	TRBV18	-	TRBJ1-1	CASSLTGNSNTEAFF	TGTGCCAGCTCACTTACAGGGAATTCGAACACTGAAGCTTTCTTT